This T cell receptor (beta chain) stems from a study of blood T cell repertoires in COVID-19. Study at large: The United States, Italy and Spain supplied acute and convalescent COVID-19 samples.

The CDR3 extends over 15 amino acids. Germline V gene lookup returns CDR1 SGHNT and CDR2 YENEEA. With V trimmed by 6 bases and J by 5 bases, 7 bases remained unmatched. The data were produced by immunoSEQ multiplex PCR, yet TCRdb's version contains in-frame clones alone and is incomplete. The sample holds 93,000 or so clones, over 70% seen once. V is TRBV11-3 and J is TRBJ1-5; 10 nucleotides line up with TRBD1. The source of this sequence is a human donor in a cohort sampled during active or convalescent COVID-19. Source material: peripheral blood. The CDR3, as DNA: TGTGCCAGCAGAGTGGGGGGGACAGGGGATCAGCCCCAGCATTTT. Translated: CASRVGGTGDQPQHF.